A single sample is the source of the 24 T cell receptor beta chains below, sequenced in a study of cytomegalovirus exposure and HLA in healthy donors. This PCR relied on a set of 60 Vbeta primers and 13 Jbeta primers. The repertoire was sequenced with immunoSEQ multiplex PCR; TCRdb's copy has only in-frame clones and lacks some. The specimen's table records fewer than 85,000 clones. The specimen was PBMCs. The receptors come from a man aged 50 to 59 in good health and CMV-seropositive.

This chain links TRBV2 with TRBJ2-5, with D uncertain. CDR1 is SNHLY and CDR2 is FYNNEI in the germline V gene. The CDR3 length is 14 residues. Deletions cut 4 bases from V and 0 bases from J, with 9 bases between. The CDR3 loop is CASSVDIYQETQYF. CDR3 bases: TGTGCCAGCAGTGTAGACATCTACCAAGAGACCCAGTACTTC.

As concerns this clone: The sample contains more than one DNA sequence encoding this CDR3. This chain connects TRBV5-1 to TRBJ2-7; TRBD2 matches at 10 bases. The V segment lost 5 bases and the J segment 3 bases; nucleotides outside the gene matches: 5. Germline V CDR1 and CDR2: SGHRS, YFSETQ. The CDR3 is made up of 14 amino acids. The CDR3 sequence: CASSAGLADYEQYF. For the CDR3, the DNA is TGCGCCAGCAGTGCTGGACTAGCGGACTACGAGCAGTACTTC.

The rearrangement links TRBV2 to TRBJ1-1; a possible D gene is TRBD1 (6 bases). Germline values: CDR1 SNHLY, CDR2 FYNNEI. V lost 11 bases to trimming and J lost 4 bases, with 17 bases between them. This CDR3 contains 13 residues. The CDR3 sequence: CAEQGGVRTEAFF. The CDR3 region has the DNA TGTGCCGAACAAGGGGGAGTGCGCACTGAAGCTTTCTTT.

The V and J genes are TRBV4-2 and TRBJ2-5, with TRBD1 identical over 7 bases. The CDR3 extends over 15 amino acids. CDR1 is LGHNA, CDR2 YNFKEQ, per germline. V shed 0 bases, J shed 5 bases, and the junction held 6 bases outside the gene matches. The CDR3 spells CASSQDRTGEETQYF. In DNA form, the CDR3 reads TGTGCCAGCAGCCAAGATAGAACAGGGGAGGAGACCCAGTACTTC.

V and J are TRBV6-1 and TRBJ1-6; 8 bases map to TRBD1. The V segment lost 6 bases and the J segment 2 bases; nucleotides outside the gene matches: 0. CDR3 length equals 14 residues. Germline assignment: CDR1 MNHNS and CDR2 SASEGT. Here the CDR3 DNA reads TGTGCCAGCAGGACAGGGGCCTATAATTCACCCCTCCACTTT. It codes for CASRTGAYNSPLHF.

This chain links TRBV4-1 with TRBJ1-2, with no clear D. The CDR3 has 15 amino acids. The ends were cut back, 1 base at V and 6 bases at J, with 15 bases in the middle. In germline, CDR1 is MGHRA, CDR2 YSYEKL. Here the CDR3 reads CASSQGAENWDGYTF. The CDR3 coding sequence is TGCGCCAGCAGCCAAGGGGCAGAGAATTGGGATGGCTACACCTTC.

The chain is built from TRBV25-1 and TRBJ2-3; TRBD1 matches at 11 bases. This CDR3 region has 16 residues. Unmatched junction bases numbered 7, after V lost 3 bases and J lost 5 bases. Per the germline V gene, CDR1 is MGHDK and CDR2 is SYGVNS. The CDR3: CASSESDRGLGDTQYF. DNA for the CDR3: TGTGCCAGCAGTGAGTCGGACAGGGGGCTAGGAGATACGCAGTATTTT.

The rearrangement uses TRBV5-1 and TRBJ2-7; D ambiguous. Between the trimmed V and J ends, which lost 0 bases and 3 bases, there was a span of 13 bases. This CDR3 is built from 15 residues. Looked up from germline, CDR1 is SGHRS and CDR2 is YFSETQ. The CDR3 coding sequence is TGCGCCAGCAGCTTGGATCGGAGCCCCGGCTACGAGCAGTACTTC. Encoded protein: CASSLDRSPGYEQYF.

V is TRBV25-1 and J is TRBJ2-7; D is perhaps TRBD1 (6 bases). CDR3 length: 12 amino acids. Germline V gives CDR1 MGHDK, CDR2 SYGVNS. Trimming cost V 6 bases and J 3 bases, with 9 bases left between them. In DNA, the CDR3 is TGTGCCAGCAGAGGCAGGGGCTACGAGCAGTACGTC. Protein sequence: CASRGRGYEQYV.

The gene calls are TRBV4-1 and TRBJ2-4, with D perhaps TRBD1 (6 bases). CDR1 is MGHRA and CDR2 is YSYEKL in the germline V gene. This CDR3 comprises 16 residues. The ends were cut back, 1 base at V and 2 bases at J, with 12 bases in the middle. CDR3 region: CASSQGQGYPKNIQYF. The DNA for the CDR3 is TGCGCCAGCAGCCAAGGTCAGGGGTATCCCAAAAACATTCAGTACTTC.

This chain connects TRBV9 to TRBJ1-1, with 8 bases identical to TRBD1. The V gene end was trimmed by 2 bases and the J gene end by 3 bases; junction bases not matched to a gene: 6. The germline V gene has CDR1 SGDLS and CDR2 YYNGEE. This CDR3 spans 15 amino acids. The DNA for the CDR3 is TGTGCCAGCAGCGTTGGGTCGACAGGGGACACTGAAGCTTTCTTT. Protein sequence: CASSVGSTGDTEAFF.

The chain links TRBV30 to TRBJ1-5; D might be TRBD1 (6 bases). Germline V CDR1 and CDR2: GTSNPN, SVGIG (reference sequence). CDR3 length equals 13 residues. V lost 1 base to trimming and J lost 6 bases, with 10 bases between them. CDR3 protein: CAWSGRGGQPQHF. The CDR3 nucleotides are TGTGCCTGGAGTGGGAGGGGGGGTCAGCCCCAGCATTTT. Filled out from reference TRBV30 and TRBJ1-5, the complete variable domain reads SQTIHQWPATLVQPVGSPLSLECTVEGTSNPNLYWYRQAAGRGLQLLFYSVGIGQISSEVPQNLSASRPQDRQFILSSKKLLLSDSGFYLCAWSGRGGQPQHFGDGTRLSIL.

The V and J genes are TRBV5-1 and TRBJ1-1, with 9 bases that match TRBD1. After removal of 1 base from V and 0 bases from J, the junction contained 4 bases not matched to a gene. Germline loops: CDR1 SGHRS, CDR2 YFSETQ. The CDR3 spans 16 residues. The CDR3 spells CASSLSWDRVNTEAFF. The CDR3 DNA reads TGCGCCAGCAGCTTGAGTTGGGACAGGGTGAACACTGAAGCTTTCTTT. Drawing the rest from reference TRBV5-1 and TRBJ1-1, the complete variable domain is KAGVTQTPRYLIKTRGQQVTLSCSPISGHRSVSWYQQTPGQGLQFLFEYFSETQRNKGNFPGRFSGRQFSNSRSEMNVSTLELGDSALYLCASSLSWDRVNTEAFFGQGTRLTVV.

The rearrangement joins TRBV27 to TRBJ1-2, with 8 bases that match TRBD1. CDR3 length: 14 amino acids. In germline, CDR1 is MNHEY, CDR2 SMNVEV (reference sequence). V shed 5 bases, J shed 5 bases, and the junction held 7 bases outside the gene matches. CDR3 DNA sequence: TGTGCCAGCAGTCCAGGACAGGGAGGGTATGGCTACACCTTC. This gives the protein CASSPGQGGYGYTF.

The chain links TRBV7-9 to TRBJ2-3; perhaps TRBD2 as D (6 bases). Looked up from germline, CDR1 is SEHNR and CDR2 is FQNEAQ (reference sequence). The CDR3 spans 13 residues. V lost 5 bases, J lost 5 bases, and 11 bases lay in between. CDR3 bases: TGTGCCAGCAGCCCAGGAGGGCGAGATACGCAGTATTTT. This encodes CASSPGGRDTQYF.

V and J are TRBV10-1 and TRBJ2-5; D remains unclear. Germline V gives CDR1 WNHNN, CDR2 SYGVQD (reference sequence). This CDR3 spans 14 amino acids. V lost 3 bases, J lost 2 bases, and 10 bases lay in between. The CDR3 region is CASSDSDSQETQYF. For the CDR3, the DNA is TGCGCCAGCAGTGATTCAGACTCACAAGAGACCCAGTACTTC.

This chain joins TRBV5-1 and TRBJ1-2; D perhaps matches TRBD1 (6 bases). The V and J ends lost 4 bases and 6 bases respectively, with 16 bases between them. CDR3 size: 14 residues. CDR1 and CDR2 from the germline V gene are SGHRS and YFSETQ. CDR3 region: CASSNPRGMDGYTF. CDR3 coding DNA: TGCGCCAGCAGCAACCCCAGGGGAATGGATGGCTACACCTTC.

The CDR3 coding sequence is TGTGCCAGCAGCCCCGGAGGGAATTACGAGCAGTACTTC. This translates into CASSPGGNYEQYF. The J gene is TRBJ2-7, the V gene TRBV7-2, with D perhaps matching TRBD2 (6 bases). Germline CDR1 SGHTA, CDR2 FQGNSA. With 5 bases removed from V and 4 bases from J, the gap between germline ends came to 12 bases. The CDR3 runs to 13 residues.

CDR3 sequence reads: CASSQSGDRAYEQYV. The CDR3 DNA sequence: TGCGCCAGCAGTCAATCCGGAGACAGGGCCTACGAGCAGTACGTC. The V and J genes are TRBV23-1 and TRBJ2-7; TRBD1 aligns across 7 bases. TRBV23-1 is known as an ORF, though its function is uncertain. This CDR3 contains 15 residues. V shed 0 bases and J 2 bases; nucleotides not matched to a gene: 4.

The CDR3 sequence is CASTQTGLFEKLFF. In DNA, the CDR3 is TGTGCCAGCACCCAGACAGGGCTGTTTGAAAAACTGTTTTTT. The chain carries TRBV28 and TRBJ1-4; 7 bases fit TRBD1. This CDR3 spans 14 amino acids. Germline trimming cut 7 bases from V and 7 bases from J; bases unmatched to any gene: 9. Germline CDR1 and CDR2: MDHEN and SYDVKM.

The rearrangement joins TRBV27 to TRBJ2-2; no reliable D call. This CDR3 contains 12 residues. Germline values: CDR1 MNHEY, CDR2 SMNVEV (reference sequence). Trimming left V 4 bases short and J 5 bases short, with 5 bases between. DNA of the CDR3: TGTGCCAGCAGTTCTTTTACCGGGGAGCTGTTTTTT. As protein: CASSSFTGELFF.

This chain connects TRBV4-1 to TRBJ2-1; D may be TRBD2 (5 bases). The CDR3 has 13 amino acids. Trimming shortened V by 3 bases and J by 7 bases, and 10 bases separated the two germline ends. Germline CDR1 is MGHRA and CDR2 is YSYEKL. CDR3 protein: CASSHSGGNEQFF. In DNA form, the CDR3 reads TGCGCCAGCAGCCACTCCGGAGGAAATGAGCAGTTCTTC.

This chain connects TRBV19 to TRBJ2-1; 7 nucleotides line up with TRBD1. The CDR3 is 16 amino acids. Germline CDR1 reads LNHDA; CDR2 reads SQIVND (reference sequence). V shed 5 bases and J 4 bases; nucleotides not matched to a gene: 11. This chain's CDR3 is CASSVMWDSRYNEQFF. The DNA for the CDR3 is TGTGCCAGTAGTGTAATGTGGGACAGCAGATACAATGAGCAGTTCTTC.

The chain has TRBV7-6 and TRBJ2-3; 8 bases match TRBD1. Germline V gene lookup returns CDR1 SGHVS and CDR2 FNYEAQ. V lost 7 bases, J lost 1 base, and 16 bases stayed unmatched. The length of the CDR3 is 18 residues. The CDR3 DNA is TGTGCCAGCACTCTCAATCCCGGGACAGGAAGTCGCACAGATACGCAGTATTTT. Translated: CASTLNPGTGSRTDTQYF.